These T cell receptor beta chains were read from a single sample in a study of Graves' ophthalmopathy and Graves' hyperthyroidism. TCRdb ran MiXCR on the multiplex PCR reads and lists one entry per CDR3 protein. This table holds more than 300,000 distinct CDR3 sequences, 17% found once. The sequencing sample was made of peripheral blood. These receptors came from an adult woman with stable Graves' hyperthyroidism. CDR3s include the opening cysteine and the closing phenylalanine or tryptophan. The order of the fields is V gene, J gene, clone size, D gene, CDR3 length, CDR3 protein, CDR3 DNA. A D gene is named only where the DNA matches it firmly. Size tells how often a clone was seen (once, few, many) or the class of an expanded clone, and some rows leave it out.

TRBV15	TRBJ1-5	many	.	16	CATSRGDRERNQPQHF	TGTGCCACCAGCAGAGGTGATCGGGAGCGCAATCAGCCCCAGCATTTT
TRBV15	TRBJ1-5	many	.	17	CATSTTSYQGSNQPQHF	TGTGCCACCAGCACCACTTCCTACCAGGGGAGCAATCAGCCCCAGCATTTT
TRBV6-4	TRBJ1-5	many	.	17	CASTENKGVAGNQPQHF	TGTGCCAGCACAGAGAACAAGGGGGTTGCGGGCAATCAGCCCCAGCATTTT
TRBV9	TRBJ2-2	many	.	12	CASSEWGGELFF	TGTGCCAGCAGCGAGTGGGGTGGGGAGCTGTTTTTT
TRBV16	TRBJ2-2	few	.	14	CASATEVHTGELFF	TGTGCCAGCGCCACGGAGGTTCACACCGGGGAGCTGTTTTTT
TRBV7-2	TRBJ1-2	many	.	16	CASSLGDIRAGYGYTF	TGTGCCAGCAGCTTAGGGGACATCCGAGCGGGCTATGGCTACACCTTC
TRBV7-8	TRBJ1-5	many	.	16	CASSFGTVNSNQPQHF	TGTGCCAGCAGCTTTGGGACGGTAAATAGCAATCAGCCCCAGCATTTT
TRBV28	TRBJ2-7	many	TRBD1	16	CASSWSFRGRSYEQYF	TGTGCCAGCAGTTGGTCATTCAGGGGGCGCAGCTACGAGCAGTACTTC
TRBV18	TRBJ2-3	.	TRBD1	17	CASSPARQGVSTDTQYF	TGTGCCAGCTCACCAGCACGCCAGGGGGTTAGCACAGATACGCAGTATTTT
TRBV12-3/TRBV12-4	TRBJ2-2	.	.	14	CASSLLGATGELFF	TGTGCCAGCAGTTTATTGGGGGCCACCGGGGAGCTGTTTTTT
TRBV12-3/TRBV12-4	TRBJ2-7	many	.	12	CASSLGGLEQYF	TGTGCCAGCAGTTTAGGGGGGCTCGAGCAGTACTTC
TRBV27	TRBJ2-6	many	TRBD1	15	CASRDRVHGANVLTF	TGTGCCAGCCGGGACAGGGTACATGGGGCCAACGTCCTGACTTTC
TRBV19	TRBJ1-2	.	.	13	CASRGNLLDGYTF	TGTGCCAGTAGAGGGAACCTATTGGATGGCTACACCTTC
TRBV11-2	TRBJ2-5	few	TRBD2	15	CASSIISGHQETQYF	TGTGCCAGCAGCATAATTAGCGGGCACCAAGAGACCCAGTACTTC
TRBV2	TRBJ2-4	many	.	15	CATMGRDAAKNIQYF	TGTGCCACAATGGGTCGGGACGCAGCCAAAAACATTCAGTACTTC
TRBV6-5	TRBJ1-1	.	.	15	CASSYSSPGRTEAFF	TGTGCCAGCAGTTACTCGAGCCCAGGGCGGACTGAAGCTTTCTTT
TRBV19	TRBJ2-1	.	TRBD2	18	CASSIWGASGSRDNEQFF	TGTGCCAGTAGTATTTGGGGTGCGAGCGGGAGTCGCGACAATGAGCAGTTCTTC
TRBV6-1	TRBJ1-1	once	.	13	CASDQGRRTEAFF	TGTGCCAGCGACCAGGGTCGGCGGACTGAAGCTTTCTTT
TRBV27	TRBJ2-7	many	TRBD1	14	CASSADRGGYEQYF	TGTGCCAGCAGTGCAGACAGGGGGGGCTACGAGCAGTACTTC
TRBV12-3/TRBV12-4	TRBJ1-2	many	.	15	CASSKDHPVGYGYTF	TGTGCCAGCAGCAAAGATCACCCCGTCGGCTATGGCTACACCTTC
TRBV28	TRBJ2-3	many	.	14	CASSFGRTTDTQYF	TGTGCCAGCAGTTTCGGGCGGACCACAGATACGCAGTATTTT
TRBV18	TRBJ2-7	few	TRBD1	15	CASSEGQGPSYEQYF	TGTGCCAGCTCAGAAGGACAGGGGCCCTCCTACGAGCAGTACTTC
TRBV6-4	TRBJ2-7	many	TRBD2	19	CASSTLGGLAGVRPTSWYF	TGTGCCAGCAGCACCCTTGGGGGACTAGCGGGAGTAAGACCTACGAGTTGGTACTTC
TRBV12-3/TRBV12-4	TRBJ1-5	many	.	17	CASRQGGLGDSNQPQHF	TGTGCCAGCAGACAGGGAGGGCTGGGGGATAGCAATCAGCCCCAGCATTTT
TRBV6-2/TRBV6-3	TRBJ2-4	once	.	19	CASSYSDSHLTGAKNIQYF	TGTGCCAGCAGTTACTCAGACTCCCACCTAACAGGGGCCAAAAACATTCAGTACTTC
TRBV6-5	TRBJ2-6	many	.	17	CASSFWGSLSGANVLTF	TGTGCCAGCAGTTTTTGGGGGTCTCTCTCTGGGGCCAACGTCCTGACTTTC
TRBV5-8	TRBJ1-2	many	.	14	CASRMDGADYGYTF	TGTGCCAGCAGAATGGACGGCGCCGACTATGGCTACACCTTC
TRBV12-3/TRBV12-4	TRBJ2-7	many	TRBD2	16	CASSSLPLTSGYEQYF	TGTGCCAGCAGTTCCCTTCCTCTAACTAGCGGCTACGAGCAGTACTTC
TRBV5-1	TRBJ1-1	many	.	15	CASSWDGEMNTEAFF	TGCGCCAGCAGCTGGGACGGGGAAATGAACACTGAAGCTTTCTTT
TRBV28	TRBJ2-7	.	TRBD1	14	CASSISGTGVEQYF	TGTGCCAGCAGTATATCCGGGACAGGGGTCGAGCAGTACTTC
TRBV6-5	TRBJ2-7	many	TRBD1	16	CASSSAGQGSNYEQYF	TGTGCCAGCAGTTCCGCGGGACAGGGATCGAACTACGAGCAGTACTTC
TRBV11-2	TRBJ2-5	once	TRBD2	16	CASSLRTSGSSETQYF	TGTGCCAGCAGCTTAAGAACTAGCGGGAGTTCTGAGACCCAGTACTTC
TRBV12-3/TRBV12-4	TRBJ1-6	many	.	11	CASSQDSPLHF	TGTGCCAGCAGCCAAGATTCACCCCTCCACTTT
TRBV4-1	TRBJ2-5	many	TRBD1	14	CASSRTGDVETQYF	TGCGCCAGCAGCCGAACAGGGGATGTAGAGACCCAGTACTTC
TRBV30	TRBJ1-1	.	TRBD1	15	CAWSQEGAGWTEAFF	TGTGCCTGGAGCCAGGAGGGGGCAGGGTGGACTGAAGCTTTCTTT
TRBV11-2	TRBJ2-5	.	.	16	CASSSSAAGESRAQYF	TGTGCCAGCAGCTCTTCTGCGGCGGGCGAGTCGAGGGCCCAGTACTTC
TRBV4-1	TRBJ2-5	many	.	15	CASSQDMRLQETQYF	TGCGCCAGCAGCCAAGATATGAGACTCCAGGAGACCCAGTACTTC
TRBV18	TRBJ2-5	.	TRBD1	15	CASSPPGQLWETQYF	TGTGCCAGCTCACCACCGGGACAGCTCTGGGAGACCCAGTACTTC
TRBV28	TRBJ1-5	many	TRBD1	17	CASSLWDRTARNQPQHF	TGTGCCAGCAGTTTATGGGACAGGACCGCTCGCAATCAGCCCCAGCATTTT
TRBV12-3/TRBV12-4	TRBJ2-7	many	TRBD2	14	CASSTGLARGEQYF	TGTGCCAGCAGTACGGGACTAGCGCGGGGCGAGCAGTACTTC
TRBV2	TRBJ2-2	many	.	15	CASRAPGGDTGELFF	TGTGCCAGCAGGGCCCCGGGCGGAGACACCGGGGAGCTGTTTTTT
TRBV30	TRBJ2-7	.	TRBD1	16	CAWSDPDRAWAYEQYF	TGTGCCTGGAGTGACCCGGACAGGGCTTGGGCCTACGAGCAGTACTTC
TRBV12-3/TRBV12-4	TRBJ1-1	.	.	8	CASSRDGF	TGTGCCAGCAGCCGGGACGGATTT
TRBV20-1	TRBJ2-2	many	TRBD2	14	CSALRLAGSGELFF	TGCAGTGCCCTTAGACTAGCGGGAAGCGGGGAGCTGTTTTTT
TRBV12-5	TRBJ2-5	.	TRBD2	15	CASGFGTSGSETQYF	TGTGCTAGTGGTTTCGGGACTAGCGGGAGCGAGACCCAGTACTTC
TRBV6-1	TRBJ2-3	.	TRBD1	15	CASRTGTGASDTQYF	TGTGCCAGCAGGACCGGGACAGGGGCGTCAGATACGCAGTATTTT
TRBV4-2	TRBJ2-2	many	TRBD2	18	CASSQDRRREGRNGELFF	TGTGCCAGCAGCCAAGATAGAAGGCGGGAGGGTAGAAACGGGGAGCTGTTTTTT
TRBV10-3	TRBJ2-7	many	TRBD2	15	CAISESASGTYEQYF	TGTGCCATCAGTGAGTCCGCTAGCGGAACCTACGAGCAGTACTTC
TRBV5-1	TRBJ2-5	many	.	14	CASGHTGGEETQYF	TGCGCCAGCGGACATACAGGGGGGGAAGAGACCCAGTACTTC
TRBV20-1	TRBJ2-5	.	.	16	CSVTSPSAGTQETQYF	TGCAGTGTCACCAGCCCGTCCGCAGGGACCCAAGAGACCCAGTACTTC
TRBV19	TRBJ2-4	.	.	14	CAVQTGGPRNIQYF	TGTGCCGTACAAACGGGCGGCCCGAGAAACATTCAGTACTTC
TRBV19	TRBJ1-1	many	.	13	CASILWARAEAFF	TGTGCCAGTATCCTGTGGGCCAGGGCAGAAGCTTTCTTT
TRBV12-3/TRBV12-4	TRBJ1-5	many	TRBD1	15	CASSITGGSNQPQHF	TGTGCCAGCAGTATTACAGGGGGTAGCAATCAGCCCCAGCATTTT
TRBV28	TRBJ2-4	few	.	11	CATGSRTIQYF	TGTGCCACCGGATCGAGGACCATTCAGTACTTC
TRBV20-1	TRBJ2-2	many	TRBD2	14	CSAALAGGAGELFF	TGCAGTGCTGCTCTAGCGGGAGGGGCCGGGGAGCTGTTTTTT